A single sample is the source of the 9 T cell receptor beta chains below, sequenced in a study of graft-versus-host responses after intestinal transplantation. Which antigens these TCRs recognize remains unknown. This table comes from immunoSEQ multiplex PCR, and its TCRdb copy is limited to in-frame clones, with some not included. The profile covers more than 80,000 clones, with roughly nine tenths appearing a single time and 0.34% taken by the ten largest. Here the sequenced sample was unstimulated CD4+ T cells sorted from spleen or lymph node cells, taken before intestinal transplant. The receptors here all came from a human donor who received an intestinal transplant.

Only a few counts were recorded for this clone. This chain connects TRBV7-9 to TRBJ2-7, with 7 bases fitting TRBD1. Losses at the gene ends were 5 bases for V and 1 base for J; bases not matched to a gene: 11. The length of the CDR3 is 16 residues. Germline V gene data show CDR1 as SEHNR and CDR2 as FQNEAQ (reference sequence). CDR3 sequence reads: CASSRPSGTESYEQYF. For the CDR3, the DNA is TGTGCCAGCAGCCGCCCATCCGGGACAGAGTCCTACGAGCAGTACTTC.

DNA for the CDR3: TGTGCCAGCAGCTTGCCCCGTCAGGGCGACTATGGCTACACCTTC. Encoded protein: CASSLPRQGDYGYTF. The V gene is TRBV5-4, the J gene TRBJ1-2, with D maybe TRBD1 (5 bases). This CDR3 comprises 15 residues. Trimming stripped 1 base from V and 3 bases from J, with 13 bases between. Germline V gives CDR1 SGHNT, CDR2 YYREEE (reference sequence).

The chain combines TRBV18 with TRBJ1-4; no firm D call. V lost 3 bases to trimming and J lost 0 bases, with 11 bases between them. Germline lookup yields CDR1 KGHSH and CDR2 LQKENI. The CDR3 spans 16 residues. This CDR3 is CASSPTRGATNEKLFF. As DNA, the CDR3 is TGTGCCAGCTCACCTACTCGGGGTGCAACTAATGAAAAACTGTTTTTT.

A single count supports this clone. This rearrangement joins TRBV6-1 to TRBJ2-1, with TRBD1 matching 7 bases. Trimming at V came to 2 bases and at J to 6 bases, leaving 10 bases not matched to a gene. Germline V gene lookup returns CDR1 MNHNS and CDR2 SASEGT. There are 16 residues in the CDR3. The CDR3 DNA sequence: TGTGCCAGCAGTGAACCAGGGGGTCGTGTATCCAATGAGCAGTTCTTC. The encoded protein is CASSEPGGRVSNEQFF.

V is TRBV5-5 and J is TRBJ2-7; D is possibly TRBD1 (6 bases). The CDR3 sequence is 14 residues long. Germline loops: CDR1 SGHKS, CDR2 YYEKEE (reference sequence). V gave up 1 base and J gave up 2 bases, with 10 bases separating them. The CDR3 region is CASSLTGTTYEQYF. CDR3 coding DNA: TGTGCCAGCAGCTTGACCGGGACAACCTACGAGCAGTACTTC.

This chain uses TRBV6-6 with TRBJ1-5; D remains unclear. V was shortened by 5 bases and J by 6 bases, with 11 bases between the two germline ends. Germline-derived CDR1 and CDR2 are MNHNY and SVGAGI (reference sequence). The CDR3 extends over 13 amino acids. This CDR3 reads CASSPPGPQPQHF. In nucleotides, the CDR3 is TGTGCCAGCAGTCCCCCGGGTCCTCAGCCCCAGCATTTT.

This clone was observed once. CDR3 loop: CASSARASGRTDTQYF. The CDR3 nucleotides read TGTGCCAGCAGTGCCCGGGCTAGCGGGCGGACAGATACGCAGTATTTT. The chain uses TRBV6-1 and TRBJ2-3; 8 positions match TRBD2. This CDR3 spans 16 amino acids. The trim removed 4 bases at V and 3 bases at J, leaving 9 bases unmatched. The germline gives CDR1 MNHNS, CDR2 SASEGT.

The DNA of the CDR3 is TGTGCCAGCAGTGCTGAACCGGGACAGGGAAGCTATGGCTACACCTTC. It specifies CASSAEPGQGSYGYTF. The V and J genes are TRBV6-1 and TRBJ1-2; 9 nucleotides agree with TRBD1. Trimming cost V 4 bases and J 4 bases; bases outside gene matches: 10. The CDR3 runs 16 residues. Germline values: CDR1 MNHNS, CDR2 SASEGT.

In this sample, this clone turned up once. The V call is TRBV5-5, the J call TRBJ1-5; 12 bases fit TRBD1. Germline loops: CDR1 SGHKS, CDR2 YYEKEE (reference sequence). The CDR3 is made up of 16 amino acids. The ends lost 0 bases at V and 6 bases at J; junction bases unmatched: 4. Written as DNA, the CDR3 is TGTGCCAGCAGCTTGGGTTGGGACAGGGGGCGTCAGCCCCAGCATTTT. It yields the protein CASSLGWDRGRQPQHF.